The 27 T cell receptor beta chains below come from one sample, sequenced in a study of a mutant IDH1 vaccine in newly diagnosed glioma. The antigens these receptors bind are not known. TCRdb's table, derived via immunoSEQ multiplex PCR, lists solely in-frame clones and lacks some. The sample yields under 55,000 clones, 91% seen once. Regarding time point: week 11, during vaccination. Vaccinated patients received 300 ug of mutant IDH1 20-mer peptide per dose, with topical imiquimod. Sequencing used PBMCs, obtained from a glioma patient whose treatment included an IDH1 peptide vaccine. The receptors were gathered from a man aged 45-60 years with glioma.

The chain joins TRBV6-6 to TRBJ1-1; TRBD1 matches at 9 bases. With 5 bases clipped from V and 3 bases from J, the junction kept 7 bases outside the gene matches. The CDR3 spans 15 residues. Germline lookup yields CDR1 MNHNY and CDR2 SVGAGI (reference sequence). The CDR3 nucleotides are TGTGCCAGCAGTCCGGGACAGGGAGCGGACACTGAAGCTTTCTTT. Its protein product is CASSPGQGADTEAFF.

The V call is TRBV27, the J call TRBJ1-2, with no clear D. CDR1 MNHEY and CDR2 SMNVEV come from the germline V gene (reference sequence). The CDR3 runs 16 residues. The V gene lost 5 bases and the J gene lost 2 bases, with 18 bases spanning the gap. CDR3 loop: CASSTRLQTENYGYTF. The CDR3 nucleotides read TGTGCCAGCAGTACGCGCCTTCAGACGGAGAACTATGGCTACACCTTC.

The chain links TRBV6-6 to TRBJ1-2, with a weak D call TRBD1 (6 bases). The CDR3 loop spans 14 amino acids. Germline V gene lookup returns CDR1 MNHNY and CDR2 SVGAGI (reference sequence). V gave up 10 bases and J gave up 0 bases, with 15 bases separating them. Written as DNA, the CDR3 is TGTGCCACCCGACAGGAGTCGACTAACTATGGCTACACCTTC. Translating it yields CATRQESTNYGYTF.

The chain employs TRBV18 and TRBJ1-5, with 11 bases that match TRBD1. CDR1 KGHSH and CDR2 LQKENI come from the germline V gene. V was clipped by 3 bases and J by 6 bases; unmatched bases: 1. This CDR3 comprises 14 residues. The chain's CDR3 is CASSPGTGGQPQHF. The CDR3 bases are TGTGCCAGCTCACCCGGGACAGGGGGTCAGCCCCAGCATTTT.

This chain connects TRBV11-2 to TRBJ1-5; D might be TRBD1 (5 bases). CDR3 length equals 16 residues. Germline V lookup: CDR1 SGHAT, CDR2 FQNNGV. Between the trimmed V and J ends, which lost 3 bases and 0 bases, there was a span of 12 bases. CDR3: CASSLSAGSSNQPQHF. The CDR3 bases are TGTGCCAGCAGCTTGTCGGCAGGGAGTAGCAATCAGCCCCAGCATTTT.

The chain couples TRBV6-6 to TRBJ1-2; tentatively, D is TRBD1 (5 bases). This CDR3 is 16 amino acids long. V lost 0 bases and J 4 bases, leaving 15 bases between the germline ends. Germline V gene lookup returns CDR1 MNHNY and CDR2 SVGAGI (reference sequence). The CDR3 here is CASSYSAGRGAYGYTF. DNA for the CDR3: TGTGCCAGCAGTTACTCAGCAGGGAGAGGGGCCTATGGCTACACCTTC.

This clone came up once. This chain links TRBV5-1 with TRBJ2-5, with no clear D. Germline CDR1 and CDR2: SGHRS and YFSETQ. V was pared by 3 bases and J by 2 bases, with 14 bases between. This CDR3 is built from 15 residues. This CDR3 reads CASSSDGRRQETQYF. For the CDR3, the DNA is TGCGCCAGCAGCTCAGACGGACGCCGACAAGAGACCCAGTACTTC.

The V gene is TRBV7-2, the J gene TRBJ2-5; maybe TRBD2 (7 bases). Trimming removed 4 bases at V and 7 bases at J, with 16 bases between. The germline V gene encodes CDR1 SGHTA and CDR2 FQGNSA. This CDR3 is 14 amino acids long. This CDR3 is CASSWGGQPRTQYF. Written as DNA, the CDR3 is TGTGCCAGCAGCTGGGGGGGGCAGCCAAGGACCCAGTACTTC.

The gene calls are TRBV28 and TRBJ1-6; the D is unclear. V was pared by 5 bases and J by 7 bases, with 18 bases between. Germline CDR1 and CDR2: MDHEN and SYDVKM. The CDR3 sequence is 16 residues long. DNA of the CDR3: TGTGCCAGCAGTAACGCCCGGACGGGAGGGAATTCACCCCTCCACTTT. Protein sequence: CASSNARTGGNSPLHF.

This clone was seen a handful of times. The rearrangement links TRBV4-2 to TRBJ1-5; D uncertain. V was cut by 0 bases and J by 0 bases, with 6 bases left in between. The germline V gene encodes CDR1 LGHNA and CDR2 YNFKEQ. The CDR3 is 15 amino acids. The CDR3: CASSQEGSSNQPQHF. CDR3 in DNA: TGTGCCAGCAGCCAAGAGGGGTCTAGCAATCAGCCCCAGCATTTT.

The J gene is TRBJ2-5, the V gene TRBV6-1; a possible D gene is TRBD2 (6 bases). Trimming removed 5 bases from V and 2 bases from J, with 9 bases in between. The germline gives CDR1 MNHNS, CDR2 SASEGT. This CDR3 spans 13 amino acids. The chain's CDR3 is CASSRRGQETQYF. DNA for the CDR3: TGTGCCAGCAGTCGGCGGGGTCAAGAGACCCAGTACTTC.

J is TRBJ2-3 and V is TRBV28, with D perhaps matching TRBD1 (6 bases). The CDR3 contains 17 residues. V was trimmed by 5 bases and J by 0 bases, leaving 18 bases between them. CDR1 is MDHEN, CDR2 SYDVKM, per germline. CDR3 sequence: CASSPQGQDRSTDTQYF. CDR3 nucleotides: TGTGCCAGCAGTCCCCAGGGGCAGGATCGAAGCACAGATACGCAGTATTTT.

The V and J genes are TRBV28 and TRBJ2-7; D not certain. Germline assignment: CDR1 MDHEN and CDR2 SYDVKM. The CDR3 is 13 amino acids. V was pared by 2 bases and J by 5 bases, with 10 bases between. In DNA, the CDR3 is TGTGCCAGCAGTTTAGTGGGTTTTCACGAGCAGTACTTC. Translated, it gives CASSLVGFHEQYF.

V usage is TRBV4-1 and J usage is TRBJ2-2; 8 bases agree with TRBD1. V was clipped by 1 base and J by 14 bases; unmatched bases: 6. The CDR3 loop spans 13 amino acids. Germline CDR1 is MGHRA and CDR2 is YSYEKL. The CDR3 DNA reads TGCGCCAGCAGCCAAGTGGGCAGGGGGCTCCTGTTTTTT. Protein sequence: CASSQVGRGLLFF.

The chain is built from TRBV30 and TRBJ2-1, with D perhaps matching TRBD2 (5 bases). Germline-derived CDR1 and CDR2 are GTSNPN and SVGIG (reference sequence). V was trimmed by 5 bases and J by 0 bases, leaving 8 bases between them. The CDR3 totals 13 residues. This CDR3 is CAWGEISYNEQFF. The CDR3 coding sequence is TGTGCCTGGGGGGAGATCTCCTACAATGAGCAGTTCTTC. Supplemented by reference TRBV30 and TRBJ2-1, the full variable domain reads SQTIHQWPATLVQPVGSPLSLECTVEGTSNPNLYWYRQAAGRGLQLLFYSVGIGQISSEVPQNLSASRPQDRQFILSSKKLLLSDSGFYLCAWGEISYNEQFFGPGTRLTVL.

In this sample, this clone turned up a few times. The V call is TRBV27, the J call TRBJ2-1; 10 bases agree with TRBD1. The V gene end was trimmed by 3 bases and the J gene end by 9 bases; junction bases not matched to a gene: 14. The CDR3 loop spans 17 amino acids. CDR1 and CDR2 from the germline V gene are MNHEY and SMNVEV (reference sequence). CDR3 DNA: TGTGCCAGCAGTTTTTTGAGCAGCCGACAGGGGGCCAGTGAGCAGTTCTTC. This gives the protein CASSFLSSRQGASEQFF.

With respect to this clone: Likely a read error: the CDR3 ends without its conserved phenylalanine or tryptophan. DNA for the CDR3: TGTGCCATCAGTGAGACAGTCTGTAGATACAGTCGGGCCAACGTCCTGACTTTA. This translates into CAISETVCRYSRANVLTL. The genes are TRBV10-3 and TRBJ2-6; D is uncertain. This CDR3 is built from 18 residues. V was clipped by 2 bases and J by 5 bases, with 19 bases between them. Germline values: CDR1 ENHRY, CDR2 SYGVKD.

As concerns this clone: This CDR3 is also generated by other DNA sequences in the sample. This chain connects TRBV9 to TRBJ2-7, with 7 bases identical to TRBD1. This CDR3 is 13 amino acids long. Germline V gives CDR1 SGDLS, CDR2 YYNGEE. V lost 0 bases to trimming and J lost 3 bases; unmatched junction nucleotides: 0. CDR3 sequence reads: CASSVGDSYEQYF. CDR3 bases: TGTGCCAGCAGCGTAGGGGACAGCTACGAGCAGTACTTC. Based on the CDR3 plus reference TRBV9 and TRBJ2-7, the full variable domain is DSGVTQTPKHLITATGQRVTLRCSPRSGDLSVYWYQQSLDQGLQFLIQYYNGEERAKGNILERFSAQQFPDLHSELNLSSLELGDSALYFCASSVGDSYEQYFGPGTRLTVT.

This chain joins TRBV9 and TRBJ1-5; D possibly corresponds to TRBD1 (5 bases). Germline values: CDR1 SGDLS, CDR2 YYNGEE. The V and J ends lost 4 bases and 2 bases respectively, with 10 bases between them. The CDR3 covers 14 residues. Here the CDR3 DNA reads TGTGCCAGCAGCCCCCAGGGAGGCAATCAGCCCCAGCATTTT. It is translated as CASSPQGGNQPQHF.

This clone has just one count. The V gene is TRBV4-1, the J gene TRBJ2-3, with TRBD2 identical over 10 bases. Germline CDR1 MGHRA, CDR2 YSYEKL. Trimming at V came to 3 bases and at J to 4 bases, leaving 4 bases not matched to a gene. This CDR3 spans 15 amino acids. In nucleotides, the CDR3 is TGCGCCAGCAGCCAGCTAGCGGGAGTCGCAGATACGCAGTATTTT. It yields the protein CASSQLAGVADTQYF.

This chain links TRBV30 with TRBJ2-2, with TRBD1 matching 7 bases. The CDR3 extends over 14 amino acids. CDR1 is GTSNPN, CDR2 SVGIG, per germline (reference sequence). J was trimmed by 1 base and V by 1 base; bases with no gene match: 0. Written as DNA, the CDR3 is TGTGCCTGGAGTGGACAGGGGAACACCGGGGAGCTGTTTTTT. Its translation: CAWSGQGNTGELFF.

The chain uses TRBV6-5 and TRBJ1-2; no reliable D call. Germline V lookup: CDR1 MNHEY, CDR2 SVGAGI. V was clipped by 8 bases and J by 2 bases, with 6 bases between them. CDR3 length: 11 amino acids. Here the CDR3 reads CASGENYGYTF. The CDR3 nucleotides read TGTGCCAGCGGGGAGAACTATGGCTACACCTTC.

This clone showed up just once. CDR3 in DNA: TGCGCCAGCAGCACCAGCGGGGGGGCCCGCAATGAGCAGTTCTTC. The encoded protein is CASSTSGGARNEQFF. The chain couples TRBV5-1 to TRBJ2-1; 10 bases agree with TRBD2. The CDR3 is 15 amino acids. V lost 4 bases, J lost 6 bases, and 7 bases stayed unmatched. Germline CDR1 is SGHRS and CDR2 is YFSETQ.

This clone was seen a single time. This chain links TRBV13 with TRBJ1-3; D perhaps matches TRBD1 (6 bases). Germline V gives CDR1 PRHDT, CDR2 FYEKMQ (reference sequence). This CDR3 is 14 amino acids long. Deletions cut 2 bases from V and 3 bases from J, with 8 bases between. Here the CDR3 reads CASSLRGGGNTIYF. In DNA, the CDR3 is TGTGCCAGCAGCTTAAGGGGGGGTGGAAACACCATATATTTT.

The chain is built from TRBV7-9 and TRBJ1-1; unclear D gene. The CDR3 sequence is 12 residues long. The V gene lost 6 bases and the J gene lost 4 bases, with 9 bases spanning the gap. Germline CDR1 SEHNR, CDR2 FQNEAQ (reference sequence). As DNA, the CDR3 is TGTGCCAGCAGGTTCGGAAGCACTGAAGCTTTCTTT. Translated: CASRFGSTEAFF. Together with reference TRBV7-9 and TRBJ1-1, the CDR3 gives the full variable domain: DTGVSQNPRHKITKRGQNVTFRCDPISEHNRLYWYRQTLGQGPEFLTYFQNEAQLEKSRLLSDRFSAERPKGSFSTLEIQRTEQGDSAMYLCASRFGSTEAFFGQGTRLTVV.

V gene TRBV28 combines with J gene TRBJ2-7; TRBD1 matches 10 bases. Germline CDR1 and CDR2: MDHEN and SYDVKM. The CDR3 covers 14 residues. With V trimmed by 7 bases and J by 3 bases, 6 bases remained unmatched. The CDR3 loop is CASTAGDRGYEQYF. For the CDR3, the DNA is TGTGCCAGCACCGCGGGGGACAGGGGCTACGAGCAGTACTTC. The full variable domain, with the rest looked up from reference TRBV28 and TRBJ2-7, is DVKVTQSSRYLVKRTGEKVFLECVQDMDHENMFWYRQDPGLGLRLIYFSYDVKMKEKGDIPEGYSVSREKKERFSLILESASTNQTSMYLCASTAGDRGYEQYFGPGTRLTVT.

This clone is a singleton in its sample. The chain links TRBV4-3 to TRBJ2-7, with D hard to call. Deletions cut 1 base from V and 2 bases from J, with 6 bases between. CDR1 and CDR2 (germline): LGHNA, YSLEER. There are 13 residues in the CDR3. DNA for the CDR3: TGCGCCAGCAGCCAAGCCCTTACCTACGAGCAGTACTTC. Translated, it gives CASSQALTYEQYF.